This T cell receptor (beta chain) was recovered during a study of CD8 T cells in ankylosing spondylitis. This clonotype was seen ten or more times. The target antigen is unknown. CDR1 is SGHNT and CDR2 is YYREEE in the germline V gene (reference sequence). Trimming took 3 bases from V and 9 from J; bases not matched to a gene: 18. This CDR3 is built from 17 residues. TCRdb recomputed calls from the 5' RACE reads with MiXCR, one row per CDR3 protein. The table has some 130,000 distinct CDR3 sequences, about 7% seen once. General study findings and limits: Fewer than 10 highly homologous variants formed a TCR beta motif that appeared characteristic of ankylosing spondylitis blood. Certain motif variants had earlier appeared in reactive arthritis synovial fluid and blood. The clones that were linked to disease were reported to be significantly enriched in matched synovial fluid samples from ankylosing spondylitis patients.

Source material: blood, either unsorted or a sorted T cell fraction (not recorded which). The chain links TRBV5-4 to TRBJ2-1; TRBD1 aligns across 7 bases. The receptor was derived from a female donor with ankylosing spondylitis or in good health (not recorded which). CDR3 bases: TGTGCCAGCAGCTCTCAGTGGGGGACAGTTGGCGCGGGTGAGCAGTTCTTC. Its translation is CASSSQWGTVGAGEQFF.